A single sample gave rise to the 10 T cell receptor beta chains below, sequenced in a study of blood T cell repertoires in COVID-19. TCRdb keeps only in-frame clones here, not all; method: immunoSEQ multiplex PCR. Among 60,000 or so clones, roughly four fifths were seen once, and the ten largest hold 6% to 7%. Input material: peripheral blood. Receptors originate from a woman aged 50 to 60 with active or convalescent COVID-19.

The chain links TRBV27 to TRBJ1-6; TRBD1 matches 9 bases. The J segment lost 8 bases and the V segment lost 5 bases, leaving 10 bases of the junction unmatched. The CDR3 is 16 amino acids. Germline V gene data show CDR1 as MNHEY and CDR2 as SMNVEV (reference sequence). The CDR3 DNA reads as TGTGCCAGCAGTCTAGATAACAGGGGGCAGGATTCACCCCTCCACTTT. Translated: CASSLDNRGQDSPLHF.

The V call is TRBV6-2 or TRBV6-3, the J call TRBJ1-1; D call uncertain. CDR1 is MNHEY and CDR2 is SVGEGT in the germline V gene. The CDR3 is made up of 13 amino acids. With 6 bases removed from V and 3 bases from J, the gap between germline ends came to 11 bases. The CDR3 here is CASSPQAHTEAFF. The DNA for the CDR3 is TGTGCCAGCAGCCCGCAGGCGCACACTGAAGCTTTCTTT.

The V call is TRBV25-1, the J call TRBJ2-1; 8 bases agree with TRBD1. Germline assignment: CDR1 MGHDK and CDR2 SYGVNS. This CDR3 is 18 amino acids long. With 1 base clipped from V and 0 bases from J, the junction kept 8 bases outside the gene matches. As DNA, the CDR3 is TGTGCCAGCAGTGAATCCAGGGGACAGGCGAGCTCCTACAATGAGCAGTTCTTC. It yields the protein CASSESRGQASSYNEQFF. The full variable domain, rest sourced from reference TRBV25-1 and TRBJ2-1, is EADIYQTPRYLVIGTGKKITLECSQTMGHDKMYWYQQDPGMELHLIHYSYGVNSTEKGDLSSESTVSRIRTEHFPLTLESARPSHTSQYLCASSESRGQASSYNEQFFGPGTRLTVL.

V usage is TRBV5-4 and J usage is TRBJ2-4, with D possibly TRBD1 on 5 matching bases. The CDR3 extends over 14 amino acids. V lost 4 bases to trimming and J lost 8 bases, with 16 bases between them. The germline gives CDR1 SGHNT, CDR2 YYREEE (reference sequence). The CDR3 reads CASSGAATRDIQYF. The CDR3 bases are TGTGCCAGCAGCGGGGCGGCGACCAGGGACATTCAGTACTTC.

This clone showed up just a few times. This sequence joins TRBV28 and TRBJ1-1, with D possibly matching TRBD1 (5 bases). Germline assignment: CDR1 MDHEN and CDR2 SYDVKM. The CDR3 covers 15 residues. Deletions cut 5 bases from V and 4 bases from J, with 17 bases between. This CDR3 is CASSPFQGRSTEAFF. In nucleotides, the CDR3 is TGTGCCAGCAGTCCCTTTCAGGGCCGGAGCACTGAAGCTTTCTTT. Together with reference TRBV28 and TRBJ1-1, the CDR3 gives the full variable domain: DVKVTQSSRYLVKRTGEKVFLECVQDMDHENMFWYRQDPGLGLRLIYFSYDVKMKEKGDIPEGYSVSREKKERFSLILESASTNQTSMYLCASSPFQGRSTEAFFGQGTRLTVV.

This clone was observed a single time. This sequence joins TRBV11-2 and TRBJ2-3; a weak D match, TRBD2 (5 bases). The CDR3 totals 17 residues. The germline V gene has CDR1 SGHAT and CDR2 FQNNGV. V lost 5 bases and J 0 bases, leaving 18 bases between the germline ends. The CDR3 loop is CASSDQPGSLSTDTQYF. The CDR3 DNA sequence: TGTGCCAGCAGCGATCAACCGGGGTCCCTGAGCACAGATACGCAGTATTTT.

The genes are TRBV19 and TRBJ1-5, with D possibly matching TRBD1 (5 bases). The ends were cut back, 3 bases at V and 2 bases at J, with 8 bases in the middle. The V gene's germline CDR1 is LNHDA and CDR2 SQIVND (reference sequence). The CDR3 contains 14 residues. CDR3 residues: CASSMWGGNQPQHF. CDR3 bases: TGTGCCAGTAGTATGTGGGGGGGCAATCAGCCCCAGCATTTT.

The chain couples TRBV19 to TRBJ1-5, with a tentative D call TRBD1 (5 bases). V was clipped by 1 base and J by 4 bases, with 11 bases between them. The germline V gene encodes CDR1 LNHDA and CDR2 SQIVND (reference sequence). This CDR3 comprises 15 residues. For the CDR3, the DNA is TGTGCCAGTAGTATAGGCGGGGGGGGAAATCAGCCCCAGCATTTT. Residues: CASSIGGGGNQPQHF.

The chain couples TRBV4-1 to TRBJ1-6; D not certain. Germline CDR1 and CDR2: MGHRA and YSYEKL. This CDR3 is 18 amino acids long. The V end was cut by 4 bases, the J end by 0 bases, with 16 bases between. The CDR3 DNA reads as TGCGCCAGCAGCCCCCACTTAGGGAGTAGCTCCTATAATTCACCCCTCCACTTT. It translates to CASSPHLGSSSYNSPLHF.

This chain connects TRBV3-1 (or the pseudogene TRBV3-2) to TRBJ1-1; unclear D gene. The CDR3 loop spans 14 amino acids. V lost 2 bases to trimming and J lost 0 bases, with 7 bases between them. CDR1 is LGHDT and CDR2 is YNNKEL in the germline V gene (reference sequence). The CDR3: CASSQPGLNTEAFF. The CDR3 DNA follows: TGTGCCAGCAGCCAACCGGGATTGAACACTGAAGCTTTCTTT.